This T cell receptor beta chain was profiled in a study of blood T cell repertoires in COVID-19. About the study: T cells, B-cell-depleted T cells, or PBMCs supplied cDNA or gDNA.

Losses at the gene ends were 12 bases for V and 6 bases for J; bases not matched to a gene: 7. This CDR3 spans 13 amino acids. Germline loops: CDR1 KGHDR, CDR2 SFDVKD. Clones were read by immunoSEQ multiplex PCR, and TCRdb kept only the in-frame ones, dropping some. Among hundreds of thousands of clones listed, 85% to 90% were seen once. The sequence derives from a man between 18 and 29 years old who had recovered from COVID-19. Material: PBMCs or T cells enriched from blood (not recorded which). The V call is TRBV24-1, the J call TRBJ1-6, with 7 bases matching TRBD1. CDR3 amino acids: CAAQQGINSPLHF. As DNA, the CDR3 is TGTGCCGCTCAACAGGGGATTAATTCACCCCTCCACTTT.